This T cell receptor beta chain derives from a study of blood T cell repertoires in COVID-19. Using immunoSEQ multiplex PCR, the repertoire was profiled, and TCRdb retains in-frame clones only, with some absent. The table lists under 250,000 clones, 70% to 90% of them singletons. CDR1 is MNHNY, CDR2 SVGAGI, per germline (reference sequence). Trimming at V came to 7 bases and at J to 0 bases, leaving 9 bases not matched to a gene. This CDR3 has 16 amino acids. The chain uses TRBV6-6 and TRBJ1-5; 7 nucleotides align to TRBD1. The clonotype was recovered from a man younger than 35 with active or convalescent COVID-19. Sequences were obtained from peripheral blood. CDR3 loop: CASTGTDNFSNQPQHF. The CDR3 DNA sequence: TGTGCCAGCACCGGGACAGATAATTTTAGCAATCAGCCCCAGCATTTT.